The following is a T cell receptor beta chain sequence with its context. Germline lookup yields CDR1 SGHRS and CDR2 YFSETQ. After removal of 3 bases from V and 5 bases from J, the junction contained 12 bases not matched to a gene. The CDR3 covers 16 residues. This sample is drawn from a study of blood T cell repertoires in COVID-19. The assay was immunoSEQ multiplex PCR, and TCRdb's table has in-frame clones only and misses some. The data hold around 190,000 clones, with 87% observed a single time. The rearrangement joins TRBV5-1 to TRBJ2-5; TRBD1 agrees at 8 bases. The receptor's source is a man aged 18-30 years with acute COVID-19. Sequences were obtained from PBMCs or T cells enriched from blood (not recorded which). The CDR3 loop reads CASSSPDRVSGETQYF. The CDR3 nucleotides are TGCGCCAGCAGCTCACCGGACAGGGTCTCAGGTGAGACCCAGTACTTC.